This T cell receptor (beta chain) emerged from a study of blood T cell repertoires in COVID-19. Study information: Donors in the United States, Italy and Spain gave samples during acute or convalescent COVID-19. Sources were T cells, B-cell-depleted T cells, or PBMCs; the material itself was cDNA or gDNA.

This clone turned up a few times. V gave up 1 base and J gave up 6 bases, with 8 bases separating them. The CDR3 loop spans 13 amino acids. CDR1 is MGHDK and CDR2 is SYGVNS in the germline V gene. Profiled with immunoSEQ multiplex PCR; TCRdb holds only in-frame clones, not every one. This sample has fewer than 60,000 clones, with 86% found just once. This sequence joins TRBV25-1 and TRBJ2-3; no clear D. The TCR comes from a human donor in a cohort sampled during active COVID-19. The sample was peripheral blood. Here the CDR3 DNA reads TGTGCCAGCAGTGAATCCGCAAGCGATACGCAGTATTTT. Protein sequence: CASSESASDTQYF. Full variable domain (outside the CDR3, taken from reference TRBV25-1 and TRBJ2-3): EADIYQTPRYLVIGTGKKITLECSQTMGHDKMYWYQQDPGMELHLIHYSYGVNSTEKGDLSSESTVSRIRTEHFPLTLESARPSHTSQYLCASSESASDTQYFGPGTRLTVL.